The entry below describes one T cell receptor (beta chain). Its antigen remains unidentified. The V segment lost 2 bases and the J segment 5 bases; nucleotides outside the gene matches: 15. CDR1 LGHNT and CDR2 FRNRAP come from the germline V gene. The CDR3 runs 18 residues. The data derive from a study of PD-L1 blockade in urothelial cancer. Across the study: Males with bladder-origin urothelial cancer made up about 90% of the roughly 30 patients. T cell content in blood samples showed a median of 141,255. Notes on the study in general: Durable-benefit cases showed more tumor-associated blood clone expansion at 3 weeks.

Added to each PCR by spiking were synthetic TCR analog templates. Libraries were prepared by immunoSEQ multiplex PCR; TCRdb keeps only in-frame clonotypes and omits some of them. This sample yields under 120,000 clones, of which about 85% are seen a single time; about 2.6% belongs to the top ten. Sequencing used PBMCs, obtained around atezolizumab (anti-PD-L1) treatment. The V call is TRBV12-5, the J call TRBJ2-5; 9 nucleotides line up with TRBD1. This TCR came from a man aged 50 to 59 with urothelial cancer. CDR3 nucleotide sequence: TGTGCTAGTGGTTTGAGGGACCCTTGGACAGGGGTAACGGAGACCCAGTACTTC. It translates to CASGLRDPWTGVTETQYF.